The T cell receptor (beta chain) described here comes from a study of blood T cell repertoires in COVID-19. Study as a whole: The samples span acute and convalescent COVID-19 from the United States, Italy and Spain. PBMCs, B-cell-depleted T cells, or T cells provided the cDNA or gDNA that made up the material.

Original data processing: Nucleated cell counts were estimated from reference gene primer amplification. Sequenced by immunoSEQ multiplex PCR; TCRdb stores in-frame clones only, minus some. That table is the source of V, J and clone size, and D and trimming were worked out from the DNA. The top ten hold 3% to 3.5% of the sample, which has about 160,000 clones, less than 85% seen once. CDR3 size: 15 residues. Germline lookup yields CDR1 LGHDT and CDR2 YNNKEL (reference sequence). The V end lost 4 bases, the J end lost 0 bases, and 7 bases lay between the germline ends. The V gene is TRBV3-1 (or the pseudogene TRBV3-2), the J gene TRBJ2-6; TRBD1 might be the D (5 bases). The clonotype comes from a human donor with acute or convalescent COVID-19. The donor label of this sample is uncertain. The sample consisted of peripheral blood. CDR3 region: CASSLRASGANVLTF. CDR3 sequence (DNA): TGTGCCAGCAGCCTCAGGGCCTCTGGGGCCAACGTCCTGACTTTC.